Included here is one TCR beta chain sequence, with context. Study processing details: Amplification of reference gene primers provided the estimated nucleated cell counts. This table comes from immunoSEQ multiplex PCR, and its TCRdb copy is limited to in-frame clones, with some not included. That table supplies the V and J calls and clone size; D and trimming were determined from the DNA. The sample holds 120,000 to 150,000 clones, 88% seen once. The germline CDR1 and CDR2 sequences are LNHDA and SQIVND (reference sequence). The CDR3 spans 14 residues. J lost 1 base, V lost 6 bases, and 5 bases had no gene match. The data were obtained in a study of blood T cell repertoires in COVID-19.

The clonotype comes from a man in his fifties with active or convalescent COVID-19. Sequenced input: peripheral blood. V and J are TRBV19 and TRBJ1-1; 7 bases match TRBD1. CDR3 DNA: TGTGCCAGTAGGATGACAGGGAAGAACACTGAAGCTTTCTTT. Protein: CASRMTGKNTEAFF.